The next 13 T cell receptor beta chains were all read from a single sample in a study of Tregs in tolerant kidney transplant recipients. The assay was immunoSEQ multiplex PCR, and TCRdb's table has in-frame clones only and misses some. The sample comprises roughly 86,000 clones, more than 85% of which are singletons, and 1.5% to 2% rests with the top ten. The nonmyeloablative bone marrow transplants came from related graft donors, with transient mixed chimerism. The sample in question was CD4+ T cells from blood (PBMCs), obtained 12 months after the transplant. These receptor sequences come from a human patient who received a combined kidney and bone marrow transplant. Some T cells here may be from the graft donor.

The V and J genes are TRBV5-1 and TRBJ1-2; D is perhaps TRBD1 (6 bases). The CDR3 spans 16 residues. Germline loops: CDR1 SGHRS, CDR2 YFSETQ. V lost 4 bases to trimming and J lost 4 bases, with 20 bases between them. The CDR3: CASSHAQPGVGYGYTF. The DNA of the CDR3 is TGCGCCAGCAGCCACGCTCAGCCAGGGGTTGGCTATGGCTACACCTTC.

This rearrangement joins TRBV18 to TRBJ1-2; D might be TRBD1 (5 bases). Germline CDR1 and CDR2: KGHSH and LQKENI. The CDR3 length is 15 residues. The V and J ends lost 4 bases and 4 bases respectively, with 16 bases between them. The CDR3 DNA sequence: TGTGCCAGCTCACAGGTCCCAGGGAATACCTATGGCTACACCTTC. It specifies CASSQVPGNTYGYTF.

The J gene is TRBJ1-3, the V gene TRBV15; the D gene is possibly TRBD1 (5 bases). The germline gives CDR1 LNHNV, CDR2 YYDKDF (reference sequence). The CDR3 sequence is 15 residues long. Trimming left V 1 base short and J 2 bases short, with 9 bases between. In DNA form, the CDR3 reads TGTGCCACCAGCAGAGCACAGGTTGCTGGAAACACCATATATTTT. It is translated as CATSRAQVAGNTIYF.

By share of the sample, this clone is medium-sized. At one end the junction does not follow the germline gene, possibly because of a read error. This chain joins TRBV5-6 and TRBJ2-3; D possibly corresponds to TRBD1 (6 bases). CDR3 length equals 16 residues. The germline CDR1 and CDR2 sequences are SGHDT and YYEEEE. The CDR3 DNA follows: TGTGCCAGCAGTTCCGGGGACGGACAGAGCATAGATACGCAGTATTTT. Translated, it gives CASSSGDGQSIDTQYF.

The chain joins TRBV4-1 to TRBJ2-7; TRBD2 matches at 9 bases. Germline V gene lookup returns CDR1 MGHRA and CDR2 YSYEKL. The CDR3 runs to 15 residues. J lost 6 bases, V lost 3 bases, and 9 bases had no gene match. CDR3 DNA sequence: TGCGCCAGCAGCCACAGGGCGGGAGGGCCGCTCGAGCAGTACTTC. Its translation is CASSHRAGGPLEQYF.

This chain connects TRBV10-3 to TRBJ2-7; 10 bases align to TRBD1. The germline gives CDR1 ENHRY, CDR2 SYGVKD. This CDR3 has 16 amino acids. Trimming took 3 bases from V and 2 from J; bases not matched to a gene: 7. Here the CDR3 reads CAISDLRDRGPYEQYF. CDR3 bases: TGTGCCATCAGTGATTTACGGGACAGGGGACCCTACGAGCAGTACTTC.

The chain joins TRBV5-1 to TRBJ1-2; 7 bases map to TRBD1. The CDR3 extends over 16 amino acids. Germline CDR1 SGHRS, CDR2 YFSETQ. J was trimmed by 2 bases and V by 0 bases; bases with no gene match: 7. CDR3 DNA: TGCGCCAGCAGCTTGGCCCGACAGGGAGAGAACTATGGCTACACCTTC. Its translation: CASSLARQGENYGYTF.

The chain joins TRBV5-1 to TRBJ2-2; the D gene is possibly TRBD1 (6 bases). The length of the CDR3 is 15 residues. Germline CDR1 is SGHRS and CDR2 is YFSETQ. Trimming cost V 0 bases and J 1 base, with 7 bases left between them. In DNA form, the CDR3 reads TGCGCCAGCAGCTTGGGGGGGCAGAACACCGGGGAGCTGTTTTTT. The encoded protein is CASSLGGQNTGELFF.

V and J are TRBV5-1 and TRBJ1-2; 7 nucleotides align to TRBD1. J lost 8 bases, V lost 0 bases, and 4 bases had no gene match. In germline, CDR1 is SGHRS, CDR2 YFSETQ. The CDR3 has 13 residues. The chain's CDR3 is CASSLGTGRGYTF. CDR3 bases: TGCGCCAGCAGCTTGGGGACAGGTCGAGGCTACACCTTC.

This clone was seen only once. The chain couples TRBV6-1 to TRBJ2-7; maybe TRBD2 (6 bases). V was shortened by 6 bases and J by 1 base, with 13 bases between the two germline ends. The CDR3 covers 14 residues. Germline V gene lookup returns CDR1 MNHNS and CDR2 SASEGT. Here the CDR3 reads CASRTSSDSYEQYF. The CDR3 DNA reads TGTGCCAGCAGGACTTCTAGCGATTCCTACGAGCAGTACTTC.

The gene calls are TRBV7-2 and TRBJ2-2, with 7 nucleotides matching TRBD1. V shed 4 bases and J 7 bases; nucleotides not matched to a gene: 9. This CDR3 has 15 residues. The V gene's germline CDR1 is SGHTA and CDR2 FQGNSA. The CDR3 loop reads CASSSRQGSVGELFF. CDR3 bases: TGTGCCAGCAGCTCCCGACAGGGATCGGTCGGGGAGCTGTTTTTT.

This chain uses TRBV5-4 with TRBJ2-3, with D unclear. Trimming took 0 bases from V and 0 from J, leaving 5 bases between them. CDR1 and CDR2 (germline): SGHNT, YYREEE (reference sequence). The CDR3 has 14 residues. CDR3 loop: CASSLALSTDTQYF. The CDR3 coding sequence is TGTGCCAGCAGCTTGGCTCTTAGCACAGATACGCAGTATTTT.

This chain connects TRBV15 to TRBJ2-7; D unclear. The V and J ends lost 1 base and 1 base respectively, with 8 bases between them. This CDR3 region has 14 residues. CDR1 is LNHNV, CDR2 YYDKDF, per germline (reference sequence). The CDR3 protein is CATSRAAVSYEQYF. CDR3 bases: TGTGCCACCAGCAGAGCCGCAGTATCCTACGAGCAGTACTTC.